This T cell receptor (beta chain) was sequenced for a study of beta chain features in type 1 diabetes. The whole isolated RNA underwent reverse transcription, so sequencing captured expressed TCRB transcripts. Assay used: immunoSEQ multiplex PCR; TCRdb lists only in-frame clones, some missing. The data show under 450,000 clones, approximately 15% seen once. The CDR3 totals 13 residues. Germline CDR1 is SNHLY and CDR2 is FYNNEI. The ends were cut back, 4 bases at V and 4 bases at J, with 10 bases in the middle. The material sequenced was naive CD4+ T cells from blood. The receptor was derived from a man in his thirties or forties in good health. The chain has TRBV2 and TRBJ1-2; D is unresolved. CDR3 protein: CASSGVRSYGYTF. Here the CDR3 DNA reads TGTGCCAGCAGTGGCGTCAGAAGCTATGGCTACACCTTC.